This TCR beta chain derives from a study of shared clonotypes between healthy human individuals. Study-level background: Researchers assigned three CD4 naive, three CD4 memory, two CD8 naive and one CD8 memory plate to each donor. The study, taken as a whole, reports: The represented genetic and exposure-history diversity was limited by the small number of donors.

Naive CD45RA+ and memory CD45RA-negative subsets were split from CD4+ cells. This clone showed up just once. Its antigen is undetermined. Germline V gene sequence: CDR1 SGHNT, CDR2 YYREEE (reference sequence). The CDR3 length is 14 residues. V trimming: 2 bases; J trimming: 7 bases; junction bases outside the gene matches: 4. Sorted-subset replicate PCR reactions contained roughly 210 ng DNA, corresponding to some 29,000 T cell genomes. TCRdb keeps only in-frame clones here, not all; method: immunoSEQ multiplex PCR. The data hold approximately 1,500,000 clones, with 98% observed a single time. Material: naive CD4+ T cells sorted from blood. Noted subset: CD45RA+ positively selected. The clonotype was recovered from a man aged 25 to 45 in good health. The chain is built from TRBV5-4 and TRBJ2-1; TRBD1 agrees at 9 bases. The CDR3 DNA follows: TGTGCCAGCAGCTTCGGACAGGGGCAGAATGAGCAGTTCTTC. This gives the protein CASSFGQGQNEQFF.